The following is a T cell receptor beta chain sequence with its context. This sample was taken from a study of response to subunit inactivated influenza vaccine. The J segment lost 1 base and the V segment lost 6 bases, leaving 9 bases of the junction unmatched. The germline V gene has CDR1 SQVTM and CDR2 ANQGSEA. The CDR3 has 15 residues. TCRdb re-derived calls from the RT-PCR reads in MiXCR, one entry per CDR3 protein. The table records about 170,000 distinct CDR3 sequences, around 10% of them present only once. The genes are TRBV29-1 and TRBJ1-2; 9 nucleotides agree with TRBD1. The receptor's source is a man aged 45 to 75 who received an inactivated influenza vaccine. Sequenced material: CD8+ T cells sorted from PBMCs, taken about 24 months after vaccination. CDR3: CSVGEGTGNNYGYTF. In nucleotides, the CDR3 is TGCAGCGTGGGGGAAGGGACAGGGAATAACTATGGCTACACCTTC. The full variable domain, completed using reference TRBV29-1 and TRBJ1-2, is SAVISQKPSRDICQRGTSLTIQCQVDSQVTMMFWYRQQPGQSLTLIATANQGSEATYESGFVIDKFPISRPNLTFSTLTVSNMSPEDSSIYLCSVGEGTGNNYGYTFGSGTRLTVV.